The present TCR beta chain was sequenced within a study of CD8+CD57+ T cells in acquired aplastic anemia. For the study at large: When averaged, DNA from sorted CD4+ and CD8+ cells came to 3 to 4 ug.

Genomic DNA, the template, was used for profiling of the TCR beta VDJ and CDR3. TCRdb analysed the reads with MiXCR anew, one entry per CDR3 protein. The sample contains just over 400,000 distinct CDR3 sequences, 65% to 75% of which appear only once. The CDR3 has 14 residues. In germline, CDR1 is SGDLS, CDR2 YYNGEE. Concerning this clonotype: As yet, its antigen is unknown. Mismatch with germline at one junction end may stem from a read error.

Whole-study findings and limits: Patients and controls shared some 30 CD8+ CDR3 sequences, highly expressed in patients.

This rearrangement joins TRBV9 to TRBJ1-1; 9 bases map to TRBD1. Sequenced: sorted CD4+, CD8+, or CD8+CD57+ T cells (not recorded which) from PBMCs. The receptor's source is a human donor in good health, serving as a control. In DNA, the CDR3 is TGCGCCAGCAGCTGGGCGACAGGGGGCACTGAAGCTTTCTTT. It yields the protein CASSWATGGTEAFF.